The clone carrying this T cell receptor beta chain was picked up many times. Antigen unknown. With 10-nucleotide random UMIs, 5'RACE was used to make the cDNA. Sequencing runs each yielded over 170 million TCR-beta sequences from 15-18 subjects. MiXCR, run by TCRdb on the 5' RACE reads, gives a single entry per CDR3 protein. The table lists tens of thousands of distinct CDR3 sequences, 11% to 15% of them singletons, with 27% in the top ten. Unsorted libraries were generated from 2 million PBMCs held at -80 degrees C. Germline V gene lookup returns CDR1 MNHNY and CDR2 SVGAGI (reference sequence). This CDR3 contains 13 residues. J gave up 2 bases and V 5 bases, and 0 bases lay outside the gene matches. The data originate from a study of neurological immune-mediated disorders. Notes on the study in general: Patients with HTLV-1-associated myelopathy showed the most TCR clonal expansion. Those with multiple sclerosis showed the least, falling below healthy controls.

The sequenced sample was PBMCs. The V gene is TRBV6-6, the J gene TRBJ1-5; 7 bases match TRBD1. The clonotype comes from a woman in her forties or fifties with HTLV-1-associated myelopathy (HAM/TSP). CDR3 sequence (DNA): TGTGCCAGCAGTACAGGGGGCAATCAGCCCCAGCATTTT. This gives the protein CASSTGGNQPQHF.